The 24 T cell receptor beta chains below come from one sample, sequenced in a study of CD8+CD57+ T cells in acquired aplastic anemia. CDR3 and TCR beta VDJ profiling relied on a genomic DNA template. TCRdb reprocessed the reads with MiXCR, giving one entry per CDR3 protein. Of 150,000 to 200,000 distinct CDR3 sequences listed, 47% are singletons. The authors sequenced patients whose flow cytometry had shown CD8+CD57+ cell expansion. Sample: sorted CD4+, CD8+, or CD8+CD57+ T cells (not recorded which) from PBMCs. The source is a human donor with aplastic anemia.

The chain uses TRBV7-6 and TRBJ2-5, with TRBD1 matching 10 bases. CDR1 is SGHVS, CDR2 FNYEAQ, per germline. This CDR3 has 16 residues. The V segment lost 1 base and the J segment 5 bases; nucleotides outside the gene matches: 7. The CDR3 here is CASSLGFGQGVETQYF. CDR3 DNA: TGTGCCAGCAGCTTAGGCTTCGGACAGGGGGTCGAGACCCAGTACTTC.

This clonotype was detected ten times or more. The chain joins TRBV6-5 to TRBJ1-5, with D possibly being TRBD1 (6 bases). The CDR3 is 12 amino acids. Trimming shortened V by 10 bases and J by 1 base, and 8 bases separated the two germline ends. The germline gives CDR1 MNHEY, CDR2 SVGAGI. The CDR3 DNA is TGTGCCACCGGGACAAGCAATCAGCCCCAGCATTTT. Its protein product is CATGTSNQPQHF.

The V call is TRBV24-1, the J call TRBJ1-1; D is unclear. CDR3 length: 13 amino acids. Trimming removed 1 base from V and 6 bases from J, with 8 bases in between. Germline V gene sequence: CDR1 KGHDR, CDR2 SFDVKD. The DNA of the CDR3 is TGTGCCACCAGTGATTTAGGCCAAGCTGAAGCTTTCTTT. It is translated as CATSDLGQAEAFF.

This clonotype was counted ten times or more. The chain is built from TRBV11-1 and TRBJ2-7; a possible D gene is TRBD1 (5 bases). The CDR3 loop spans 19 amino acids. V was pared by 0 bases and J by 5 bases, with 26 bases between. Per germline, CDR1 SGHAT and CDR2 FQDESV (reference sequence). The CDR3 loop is CASSLATRSVWTRSNEQYF. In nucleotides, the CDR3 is TGTGCCAGCAGCTTAGCGACGCGGAGCGTATGGACACGGAGCAACGAGCAGTACTTC.

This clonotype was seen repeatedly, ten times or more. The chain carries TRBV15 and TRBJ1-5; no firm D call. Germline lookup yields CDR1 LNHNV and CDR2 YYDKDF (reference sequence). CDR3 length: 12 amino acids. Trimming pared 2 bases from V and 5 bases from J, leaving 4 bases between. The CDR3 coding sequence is TGTGCCACCAGCAGACCAGATCAGCCCCAGCATTTT. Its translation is CATSRPDQPQHF.

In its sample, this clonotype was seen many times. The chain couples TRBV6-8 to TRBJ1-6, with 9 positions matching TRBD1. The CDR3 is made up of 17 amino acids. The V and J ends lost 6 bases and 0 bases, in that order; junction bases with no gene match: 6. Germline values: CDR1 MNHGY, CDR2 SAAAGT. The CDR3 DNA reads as TGTGCCAGCAGCCTGACAGGGGGTAGCTCCTATAATTCACCCCTCCACTTT. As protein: CASSLTGGSSYNSPLHF.

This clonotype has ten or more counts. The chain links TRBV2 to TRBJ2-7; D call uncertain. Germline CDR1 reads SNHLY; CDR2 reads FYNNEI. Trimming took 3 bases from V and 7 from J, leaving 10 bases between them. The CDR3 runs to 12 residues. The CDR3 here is CASSDDRREQYF. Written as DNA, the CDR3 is TGTGCCAGCAGTGACGACCGCAGGGAGCAGTACTTC.

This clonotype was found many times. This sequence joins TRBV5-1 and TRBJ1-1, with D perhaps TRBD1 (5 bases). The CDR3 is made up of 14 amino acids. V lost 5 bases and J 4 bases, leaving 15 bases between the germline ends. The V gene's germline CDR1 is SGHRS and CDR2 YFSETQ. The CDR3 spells CASSSQGGFTEAFF. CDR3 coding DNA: TGCGCCAGCAGTTCCCAGGGAGGGTTCACTGAAGCTTTCTTT.

The CDR3 loop reads CASSPRLGTAFF. CDR3 bases: TGTGCCAGCAGTCCTAGACTGGGAACGGCTTTCTTT. The genes are TRBV2 and TRBJ1-1; D is unresolved. The CDR3 has 12 residues. CDR1 and CDR2 (germline): SNHLY, FYNNEI. V lost 5 bases to trimming and J lost 11 bases, with 15 bases between them.

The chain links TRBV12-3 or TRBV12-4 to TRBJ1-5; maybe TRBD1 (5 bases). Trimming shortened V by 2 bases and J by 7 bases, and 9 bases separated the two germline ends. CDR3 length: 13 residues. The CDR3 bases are TGTGCCAGCAGTTTACCAGGGCCCCAGCCCCAGCATTTT. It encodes CASSLPGPQPQHF.

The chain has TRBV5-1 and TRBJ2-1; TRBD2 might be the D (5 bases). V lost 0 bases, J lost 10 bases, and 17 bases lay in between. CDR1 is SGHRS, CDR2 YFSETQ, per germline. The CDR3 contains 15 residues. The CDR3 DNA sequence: TGCGCCAGCAGCTTGGGCGGCGAGTGGTCGGGAGAGCAGTTCTTC. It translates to CASSLGGEWSGEQFF.

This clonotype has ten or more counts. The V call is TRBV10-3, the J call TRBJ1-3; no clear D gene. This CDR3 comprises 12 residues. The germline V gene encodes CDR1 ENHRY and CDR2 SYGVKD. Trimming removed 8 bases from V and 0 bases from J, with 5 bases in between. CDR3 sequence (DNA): TGTGCCATCGGGAGCTCTGGAAACACCATATATTTT. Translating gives CAIGSSGNTIYF.

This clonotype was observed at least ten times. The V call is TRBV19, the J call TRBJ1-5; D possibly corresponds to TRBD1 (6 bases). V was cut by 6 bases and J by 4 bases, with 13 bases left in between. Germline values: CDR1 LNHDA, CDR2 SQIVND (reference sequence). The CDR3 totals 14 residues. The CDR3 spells CASRLDSYNQPQHF. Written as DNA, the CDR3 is TGTGCCAGTAGACTGGACAGCTATAATCAGCCCCAGCATTTT.

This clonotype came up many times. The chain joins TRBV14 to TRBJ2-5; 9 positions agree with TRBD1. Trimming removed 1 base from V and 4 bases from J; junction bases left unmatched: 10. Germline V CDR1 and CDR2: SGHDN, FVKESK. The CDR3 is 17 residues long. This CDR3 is CASSQGLTGGVGETQYF. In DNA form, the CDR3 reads TGTGCCAGCAGCCAAGGTTTGACAGGGGGGGTAGGAGAGACCCAGTACTTC.

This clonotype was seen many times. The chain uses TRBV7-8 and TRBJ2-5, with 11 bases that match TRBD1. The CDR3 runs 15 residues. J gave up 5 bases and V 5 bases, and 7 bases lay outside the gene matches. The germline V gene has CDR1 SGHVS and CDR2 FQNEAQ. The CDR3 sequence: CASSARDRGRETQYF. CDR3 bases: TGTGCCAGCAGCGCCCGGGACAGGGGGAGGGAGACCCAGTACTTC.

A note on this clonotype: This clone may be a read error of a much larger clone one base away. The CDR3, as DNA: TGCGCCAGCAGCTCGACAGGGGAGGTTCACAATGAGCAGTTCTTC. Protein: CASSSTGEVHNEQFF. The V call is TRBV5-1, the J call TRBJ2-1, with 8 positions matching TRBD1. This CDR3 has 15 residues. The germline gives CDR1 SGHRS, CDR2 YFSETQ. V was pared by 3 bases and J by 5 bases, with 7 bases of the junction left unmatched.

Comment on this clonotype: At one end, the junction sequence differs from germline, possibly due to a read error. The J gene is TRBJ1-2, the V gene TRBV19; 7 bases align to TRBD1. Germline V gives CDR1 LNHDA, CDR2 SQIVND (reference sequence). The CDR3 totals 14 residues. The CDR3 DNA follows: TGTGCCGGTAGTATGACACAGGGGAACTATGGCTACACCTTC. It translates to CAGSMTQGNYGYTF.

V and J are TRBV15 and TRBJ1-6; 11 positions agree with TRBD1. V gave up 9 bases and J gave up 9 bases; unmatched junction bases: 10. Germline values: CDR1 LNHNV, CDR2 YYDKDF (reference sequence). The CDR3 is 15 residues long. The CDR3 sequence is CATNGQGAVGSPLHF. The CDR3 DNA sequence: TGTGCCACAAACGGACAGGGGGCGGTAGGTTCACCCCTCCACTTT.

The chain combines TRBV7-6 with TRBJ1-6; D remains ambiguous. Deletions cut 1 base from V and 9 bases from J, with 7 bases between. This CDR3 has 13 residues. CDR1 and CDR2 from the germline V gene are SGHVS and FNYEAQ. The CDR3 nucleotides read TGTGCCAGCAGCTTAGGTTTCGGTTCACCCCTCCACTTT. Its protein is CASSLGFGSPLHF.

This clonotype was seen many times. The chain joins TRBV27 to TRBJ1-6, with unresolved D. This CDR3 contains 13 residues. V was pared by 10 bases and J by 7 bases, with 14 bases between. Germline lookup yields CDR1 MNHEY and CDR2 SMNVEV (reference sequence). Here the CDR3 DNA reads TGTGCCACCTCGGACTCGAGGAATTCACCCCTCCACTTT. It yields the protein CATSDSRNSPLHF.

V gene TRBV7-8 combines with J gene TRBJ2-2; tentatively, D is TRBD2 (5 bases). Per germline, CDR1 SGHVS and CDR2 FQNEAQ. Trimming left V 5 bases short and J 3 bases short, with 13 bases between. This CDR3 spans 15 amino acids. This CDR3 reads CASSAEGRYTGELFF. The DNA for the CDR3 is TGTGCCAGCAGCGCAGAGGGCCGGTACACCGGGGAGCTGTTTTTT.

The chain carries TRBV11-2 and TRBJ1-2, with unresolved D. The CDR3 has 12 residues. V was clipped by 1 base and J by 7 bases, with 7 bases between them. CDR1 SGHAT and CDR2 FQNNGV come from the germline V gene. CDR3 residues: CASSLALSGYTF. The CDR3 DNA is TGTGCCAGCAGCTTAGCTCTGTCTGGCTACACCTTC.

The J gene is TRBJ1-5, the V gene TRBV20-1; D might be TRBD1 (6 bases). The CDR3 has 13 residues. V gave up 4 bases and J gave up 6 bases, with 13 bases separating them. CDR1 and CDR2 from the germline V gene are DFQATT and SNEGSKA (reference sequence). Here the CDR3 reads CSAMMGGSQPQHF. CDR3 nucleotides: TGCAGTGCTATGATGGGGGGCAGTCAGCCCCAGCATTTT.

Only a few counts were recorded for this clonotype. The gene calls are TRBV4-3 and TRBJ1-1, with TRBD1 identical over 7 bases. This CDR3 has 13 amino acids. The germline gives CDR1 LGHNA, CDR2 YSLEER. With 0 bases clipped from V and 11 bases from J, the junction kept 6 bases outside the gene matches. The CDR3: CASSQEGGLGAFF. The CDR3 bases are TGCGCCAGCAGCCAAGAAGGGGGCTTAGGCGCTTTCTTT.